This T cell receptor beta chain was sequenced during a study of cytotoxic CD8 clonotypes in ibrutinib-treated CLL. Measured with immunoSEQ multiplex PCR; TCRdb has only the in-frame clones, and not every one. Of over 200,000 clones in the sample, about four fifths were seen once. This clone was detected a few times. This specimen consisted of PBMCs, obtained after 12 months of ibrutinib treatment. The sequence derives from a human donor with chronic lymphocytic leukemia.

The DNA of the CDR3 is TGTGCCAGCAGTGGCTATACAGATACGCAGTATTTT. Translating it yields CASSGYTDTQYF. This rearrangement joins TRBV27 to TRBJ2-3; D unclear. V was clipped by 5 bases and J by 3 bases, with 6 bases between them. There are 12 residues in the CDR3. Germline-derived CDR1 and CDR2 are MNHEY and SMNVEV (reference sequence).